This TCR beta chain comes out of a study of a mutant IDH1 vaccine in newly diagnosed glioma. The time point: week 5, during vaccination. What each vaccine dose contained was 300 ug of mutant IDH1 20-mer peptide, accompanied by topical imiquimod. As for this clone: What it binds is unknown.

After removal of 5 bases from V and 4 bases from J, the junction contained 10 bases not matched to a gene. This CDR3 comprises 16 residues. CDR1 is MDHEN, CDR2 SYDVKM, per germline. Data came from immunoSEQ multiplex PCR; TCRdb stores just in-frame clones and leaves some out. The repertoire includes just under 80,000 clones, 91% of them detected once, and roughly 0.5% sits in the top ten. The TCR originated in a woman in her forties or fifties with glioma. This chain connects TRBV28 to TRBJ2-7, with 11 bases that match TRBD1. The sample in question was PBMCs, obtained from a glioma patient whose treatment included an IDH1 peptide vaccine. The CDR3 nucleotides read TGTGCCAGCAGTCGGCTCTTAGGACAGGGGGCTTACGAGCAGTACTTC. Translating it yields CASSRLLGQGAYEQYF.